These 21 T cell receptor beta chains were sequenced from one sample in a study of T cells in Graves' hyperthyroidism and ophthalmopathy. RNA transcripts served as the template for amplifying TCR beta CDR3 regions. An initial round of RT-PCR targeting the TCR CDR3 relied on the HTBI primer set. Each CDR3 protein is one row after TCRdb ran MiXCR on the multiplex PCR reads. The table has approximately 600,000 distinct CDR3 sequences, about 17% seen once; the top ten hold approximately 3.8%. Sequenced: blood. The receptors shown here come from a woman aged 30 to 39 with Graves' hyperthyroidism.

This clonotype was counted at least ten times. The chain recombines TRBV28 with TRBJ2-5; the match to TRBD1 covers 8 bases. CDR3 length: 14 amino acids. Per the germline V gene, CDR1 is MDHEN and CDR2 is SYDVKM. Germline trimming cut 4 bases from V and 6 bases from J; bases unmatched to any gene: 7. CDR3 coding DNA: TGTGCCAGCAGTTCTCAGGGGGCGAGGCAGACCCAGTACTTC. It codes for CASSSQGARQTQYF.

This clonotype was counted many times. The rearrangement joins TRBV18 to TRBJ1-1; D gene ambiguous. V was trimmed by 1 base and J by 8 bases, leaving 8 bases between them. The V gene's germline CDR1 is KGHSH and CDR2 LQKENI. This CDR3 contains 12 residues. The CDR3 region is CASSPRLVEAFF. The CDR3 nucleotides read TGTGCCAGCTCACCACGGCTCGTGGAAGCTTTCTTT.

This clonotype occurred a few times. This likely comes from a read error, as the CDR3 has no conserved phenylalanine or tryptophan at its end. The chain combines TRBV28 with TRBJ2-7, with no clear D. V was shortened by 5 bases and J by 3 bases, with 14 bases between the two germline ends. The CDR3 contains 14 residues. The V gene's germline CDR1 is MDHEN and CDR2 SYDVKM. The CDR3 bases are TGTGCCAGCAGTCCGAGCCTGGGGTTCTACGAGCAGTACCTC. It is translated as CASSPSLGFYEQYL.

On this clonotype itself: An end of the junction differs from the germline gene, which may be a read error. The gene calls are TRBV20-1 and TRBJ1-6, with D possibly being TRBD1 (6 bases). This CDR3 has 14 residues. Germline assignment: CDR1 DFQATT and CDR2 SNEGSKA (reference sequence). CDR3 nucleotides: TGCGGTGCTAGAGAGGGGGGGGGAAATTCACCCCTCCACTTT. It specifies CGAREGGGNSPLHF.

This clonotype has a count of ten or more. The chain combines TRBV19 with TRBJ2-4, with 7 bases fitting TRBD1. The length of the CDR3 is 14 residues. Germline assignment: CDR1 LNHDA and CDR2 SQIVND (reference sequence). Trimming at V came to 10 bases and at J to 1 base, leaving 7 bases not matched to a gene. The CDR3 region has the DNA TGTGCCAAAACCCCAGGGGGTGCCAAAAACATTCAGTACTTC. Its protein is CAKTPGGAKNIQYF. Complete variable domain (other parts from reference TRBV19 and TRBJ2-4): DGGITQSPKYLFRKEGQNVTLSCEQNLNHDAMYWYRQDPGQGLRLIYYSQIVNDFQKGDIAEGYSVSREKKESFPLTVTSAQKNPTAFYLCAKTPGGAKNIQYFGAGTRLSVL.

The chain recombines TRBV29-1 with TRBJ2-1; 8 nucleotides line up with TRBD2. J was trimmed by 7 bases and V by 4 bases; bases with no gene match: 0. The CDR3 length is 11 residues. Germline CDR1 SQVTM, CDR2 ANQGSEA. CDR3 sequence: CSVAGGNEQFF. CDR3 bases: TGCAGCGTTGCGGGAGGGAATGAGCAGTTCTTC.

This clonotype was counted many times. The chain has TRBV6-2 or TRBV6-3 and TRBJ2-5; 10 bases align to TRBD2. Germline values: CDR1 MNHEY, CDR2 SVGEGT. The CDR3 is made up of 15 amino acids. V shed 2 bases and J 7 bases; nucleotides not matched to a gene: 7. The CDR3 DNA follows: TGTGCCAGCAGTTACGTCGGGCTAGCGGGAGTGACCCAGTACTTC. It is translated as CASSYVGLAGVTQYF.

In its sample, this clonotype was seen many times. The CDR3 loop reads CASSRAGQKITDTQYF. Here the CDR3 DNA reads TGTGCCAGCAGCCGGGCGGGACAAAAAATCACAGATACGCAGTATTTT. The J gene is TRBJ2-3, the V gene TRBV11-2, with D perhaps being TRBD1 or TRBD2 (6 bases each). The CDR3 runs 16 residues. The germline CDR1 and CDR2 sequences are SGHAT and FQNNGV. V gave up 5 bases and J gave up 2 bases, with 17 bases separating them. The full variable domain, with the rest looked up from reference TRBV11-2 and TRBJ2-3, is EAGVAQSPRYKIIEKRQSVAFWCNPISGHATLYWYQQILGQGPKLLIQFQNNGVVDDSQLPKDRFSAERLKGVDSTLKIQPAKLEDSAVYLCASSRAGQKITDTQYFGPGTRLTVL.

This clonotype appeared many times. The chain uses TRBV12-3 or TRBV12-4 and TRBJ2-1, with TRBD1 matching 7 bases. Losses at the gene ends were 8 bases for V and 10 bases for J; bases not matched to a gene: 14. The CDR3 contains 14 residues. The CDR3 DNA is TGTGCCAGCCAGACCGGGACAGCACATCGGGAGCAGTTCTTC. Its translation: CASQTGTAHREQFF.

This chain uses TRBV9 with TRBJ1-2; D ambiguous. CDR1 SGDLS and CDR2 YYNGEE come from the germline V gene. The CDR3 extends over 13 amino acids. Between the trimmed V and J ends, which lost 1 base and 2 bases, there was a span of 6 bases. This CDR3 reads CASSVYINYGYTF. Here the CDR3 DNA reads TGTGCCAGCAGCGTATACATAAACTATGGCTACACCTTC.

The V and J genes are TRBV6-2 or TRBV6-3 and TRBJ1-5; D call uncertain. Trimming took off 1 base at V and 2 bases at J, with 9 bases between the two ends. The germline CDR1 and CDR2 sequences are MNHEY and SVGEGT. The length of the CDR3 is 15 residues. The CDR3: CASSYLLARNQPQHF. The CDR3 coding sequence is TGTGCCAGCAGTTACTTGCTAGCACGCAATCAGCCCCAGCATTTT.

V usage is TRBV29-1 and J usage is TRBJ2-7, with 10 bases that match TRBD1. With 6 bases clipped from V and 5 bases from J, the junction kept 7 bases outside the gene matches. Germline V gene data show CDR1 as SQVTM and CDR2 as ANQGSEA. This CDR3 comprises 13 residues. The CDR3 DNA reads TGCAGCGTGAGTCCCGGGACAGGGGACGAGCAGTACTTC. Residues: CSVSPGTGDEQYF.

This rearrangement joins TRBV20-1 to TRBJ2-3; D not certain. V lost 3 bases and J 2 bases, leaving 9 bases between the germline ends. Germline CDR1 is DFQATT and CDR2 is SNEGSKA (reference sequence). This CDR3 is 13 amino acids long. The CDR3 DNA is TGCAGTGCTAGGGCCGGATTCACAGATACGCAGTATTTT. Its translation: CSARAGFTDTQYF.

The table lists this clonotype with many counts. Written as DNA, the CDR3 is TGTGCCAGCAGTGAACAAATCTCCTACAATGAGCAGTTCTTC. It codes for CASSEQISYNEQFF. V gene TRBV2 combines with J gene TRBJ2-1; the D is unclear. The germline V and J ends were trimmed by 2 bases and 0 bases, with 5 bases remaining between them. Germline V gene data show CDR1 as SNHLY and CDR2 as FYNNEI. This CDR3 is built from 14 residues.

Ten or more counts support this clonotype. The V call is TRBV2, the J call TRBJ1-1; no firm D call. The V gene lost 4 bases and the J gene lost 2 bases, with 14 bases spanning the gap. Germline V gene data show CDR1 as SNHLY and CDR2 as FYNNEI. The CDR3 sequence is 15 residues long. The CDR3, as DNA: TGTGCCAGCAGTGTCGGATTGAGGGTCAACACTGAAGCTTTCTTT. As protein: CASSVGLRVNTEAFF.

The DNA for the CDR3 is TGTGCCAGCAGTAATTCGGACGGGTACGAGACCTACGAGCAGTACTTC. This sequence encodes CASSNSDGYETYEQYF. The chain couples TRBV25-1 to TRBJ2-7; D is undetermined. The CDR3 totals 16 residues. Trimming removed 5 bases from V and 2 bases from J, with 19 bases in between. Germline-derived CDR1 and CDR2 are MGHDK and SYGVNS.

This clonotype has ten or more counts. This rearrangement joins TRBV6-2 or TRBV6-3 to TRBJ2-2, with 9 bases aligning to TRBD2. The germline CDR1 and CDR2 sequences are MNHEY and SVGEGT. The CDR3 is 19 amino acids. V was clipped by 7 bases and J by 3 bases; unmatched bases: 18. The CDR3 sequence is CASTSRVGLAGPDTGELFF. In nucleotides, the CDR3 is TGTGCCAGCACCTCACGAGTAGGGCTAGCGGGACCTGACACCGGGGAGCTGTTTTTT.

The V gene is TRBV11-3, the J gene TRBJ2-7; D possibly corresponds to TRBD2 (6 bases). There are 20 residues in the CDR3. Germline V CDR1 and CDR2: SGHNT, YENEEA. V was pared by 4 bases and J by 3 bases, with 31 bases between. The CDR3 sequence: CASSSPGWDFHTPGLYEQYF. CDR3 DNA sequence: TGTGCCAGCAGCTCCCCGGGGTGGGACTTCCATACCCCGGGACTCTACGAGCAGTACTTC.

The sample holds a few counts of this clonotype. The chain couples TRBV15 to TRBJ1-2; tentatively, D is TRBD1 (6 bases). V was pared by 5 bases and J by 1 base, with 14 bases between. From germline, CDR1 is LNHNV and CDR2 YYDKDF (reference sequence). This CDR3 has 15 amino acids. CDR3 in amino acids: CATSGIGQRNYGYTF. DNA for the CDR3: TGTGCCACCAGCGGAATCGGACAGCGTAACTATGGCTACACCTTC.

CDR3 in DNA: TGCGCCAGCAGCTTGGGGGCCCCCTCAAGCTCCTACAATGAGCAGTTCTTC. This sequence encodes CASSLGAPSSSYNEQFF. The V and J genes are TRBV5-1 and TRBJ2-1; D uncertain. The V end lost 0 bases, the J end lost 0 bases, and 13 bases lay between the germline ends. Germline-derived CDR1 and CDR2 are SGHRS and YFSETQ. The CDR3 is 17 amino acids.

This clonotype has ten or more counts. This chain uses TRBV11-2 with TRBJ2-1; no clear D gene. Germline loops: CDR1 SGHAT, CDR2 FQNNGV. The CDR3 spans 15 residues. V was cut by 5 bases and J by 4 bases, with 15 bases left in between. CDR3 in DNA: TGTGCCAGCAGCCCCCCACAGTTTGGTTACAATGAGCAGTTCTTC. Protein sequence: CASSPPQFGYNEQFF.